The 25 T cell receptor beta chains in this list originate from one sample, sequenced in a study of blood T cell repertoires in COVID-19. Sequencing was performed with immunoSEQ multiplex PCR; in TCRdb, only in-frame clones are kept and a portion is missing. The repertoire consists of approximately 61,000 clones, with about 86% occurring once and the leading ten covering approximately 14%. The sequenced sample consisted of peripheral blood. Receptors were obtained from a human donor in a cohort sampled during active COVID-19.

V and J are TRBV7-3 and TRBJ2-1, with D perhaps TRBD2 (5 bases). From germline, CDR1 is SGHTA and CDR2 FQGTGA. This CDR3 region has 16 residues. V shed 5 bases and J shed 7 bases, with 21 bases lying between them. The CDR3 nucleotides are TGTGCCAGCAGCCCCGGGGAGATAACCCAGCGAAATGAGCAGTTCTTC. This sequence encodes CASSPGEITQRNEQFF.

This rearrangement joins TRBV7-9 to TRBJ1-1, with D possibly TRBD1 on 5 matching bases. CDR1 is SEHNR, CDR2 FQNEAQ, per germline (reference sequence). The V end was cut by 5 bases, the J end by 0 bases, with 7 bases between. There are 13 residues in the CDR3. CDR3 in amino acids: CASSTRVNTEAFF. The CDR3, as DNA: TGTGCCAGCAGCACCAGGGTGAACACTGAAGCTTTCTTT.

The gene calls are TRBV28 and TRBJ2-7; tentatively, D is TRBD2 (5 bases). Looked up from germline, CDR1 is MDHEN and CDR2 is SYDVKM. CDR3 size: 16 residues. Trimming pared 6 bases from V and 3 bases from J, leaving 21 bases between. The CDR3 sequence is CASSLARAGPSYEQYF. Written as DNA, the CDR3 is TGTGCCAGCAGCTTGGCCCGGGCGGGCCCGAGCTACGAGCAGTACTTC. Supplemented by reference TRBV28 and TRBJ2-7, the full variable domain reads DVKVTQSSRYLVKRTGEKVFLECVQDMDHENMFWYRQDPGLGLRLIYFSYDVKMKEKGDIPEGYSVSREKKERFSLILESASTNQTSMYLCASSLARAGPSYEQYFGPGTRLTVT.

The genes are TRBV19 and TRBJ1-5; D not resolved. The CDR3 sequence is 14 residues long. Trimming pared 2 bases from V and 4 bases from J, leaving 9 bases between. Germline V CDR1 and CDR2: LNHDA, SQIVND (reference sequence). The CDR3 nucleotides read TGTGCCAGTAGTATAACACACGATAATCAGCCCCAGCATTTT. It encodes CASSITHDNQPQHF.

The rearrangement joins TRBV7-9 to TRBJ2-7, with D unresolved. The CDR3 sequence is 12 residues long. Germline V lookup: CDR1 SEHNR, CDR2 FQNEAQ (reference sequence). The V and J ends lost 3 bases and 4 bases respectively, with 7 bases between them. This CDR3 reads CASSFTFYEQYF. DNA for the CDR3: TGTGCCAGCAGCTTTACTTTTTACGAGCAGTACTTC. Filled out from reference TRBV7-9 and TRBJ2-7, the complete variable domain reads DTGVSQNPRHKITKRGQNVTFRCDPISEHNRLYWYRQTLGQGPEFLTYFQNEAQLEKSRLLSDRFSAERPKGSFSTLEIQRTEQGDSAMYLCASSFTFYEQYFGPGTRLTVT.

The gene calls are TRBV28 and TRBJ1-2; no reliable D call. In germline, CDR1 is MDHEN, CDR2 SYDVKM. The CDR3 sequence is 13 residues long. V was clipped by 1 base and J by 6 bases, with 9 bases between them. In DNA form, the CDR3 reads TGTGCCAGCAGTTTATCCGGGAGGAATGGCTACACCTTC. This translates into CASSLSGRNGYTF.

J is TRBJ2-7 and V is TRBV6-1; D remains unclear. Germline CDR1 MNHNS, CDR2 SASEGT. The CDR3 has 15 amino acids. V dropped 1 base and J dropped 4 bases, with 14 bases sitting between them. The CDR3 DNA sequence: TGTGCCAGCAGTGAAGGGCCGGAGAGTACGTACGAGCAGTACTTC. It codes for CASSEGPESTYEQYF.

This chain uses TRBV2 with TRBJ2-1; 8 bases map to TRBD2. This CDR3 comprises 14 residues. The V gene end was trimmed by 7 bases and the J gene end by 3 bases; junction bases not matched to a gene: 5. Germline CDR1 SNHLY, CDR2 FYNNEI. This CDR3 is CASKRAGVYNEQFF. The CDR3 DNA is TGTGCCAGCAAGCGAGCGGGAGTCTACAATGAGCAGTTCTTC.

This chain links TRBV6-2 or TRBV6-3 with TRBJ2-1, with no clear D. Germline CDR1 MNHEY, CDR2 SVGEGT. The CDR3 has 14 amino acids. Trimming removed 2 bases from V and 3 bases from J, with 8 bases in between. Here the CDR3 DNA reads TGTGCCAGCAGTTACCTGGCTAGCTACAATGAGCAGTTCTTC. It yields the protein CASSYLASYNEQFF.

The chain employs TRBV18 and TRBJ2-5, with D perhaps matching TRBD2 (5 bases). Per germline, CDR1 KGHSH and CDR2 LQKENI. The V end was cut by 6 bases, the J end by 1 base, with 9 bases between. This CDR3 contains 13 residues. CDR3 sequence reads: CASSRRPQETQYF. CDR3 DNA: TGTGCCAGCTCCCGGAGGCCCCAAGAGACCCAGTACTTC.

This chain uses TRBV6-6 with TRBJ1-2; 8 nucleotides line up with TRBD1. V shed 11 bases and J 1 base; nucleotides not matched to a gene: 3. This CDR3 contains 12 residues. Germline V gene lookup returns CDR1 MNHNY and CDR2 SVGAGI (reference sequence). This CDR3 reads CAVTGGNYGYTF. The CDR3 DNA reads as TGTGCCGTTACAGGGGGTAACTATGGCTACACCTTC.

The CDR3 nucleotides read TGTGCCAGCAGCCCAGGCTTCTCTGGGGCCAACGTCCTGACTTTC. Translating gives CASSPGFSGANVLTF. This chain connects TRBV6-5 to TRBJ2-6; D uncertain. The CDR3 spans 15 residues. Between the trimmed V and J ends, which lost 6 bases and 0 bases, there was a span of 9 bases. Germline V gene data show CDR1 as MNHEY and CDR2 as SVGAGI.

The genes are TRBV7-9 and TRBJ2-1, with D possibly matching TRBD2 (6 bases). There are 15 residues in the CDR3. CDR1 and CDR2 from the germline V gene are SEHNR and FQNEAQ (reference sequence). Between the trimmed V and J ends, which lost 1 base and 7 bases, there was a span of 14 bases. The chain's CDR3 is CASSLDLAYRNEQFF. CDR3 sequence (DNA): TGTGCCAGCAGCTTAGATCTAGCGTACAGGAATGAGCAGTTCTTC.

The J gene is TRBJ2-7, the V gene TRBV6-5, with D tentatively TRBD2 (6 bases). Germline values: CDR1 MNHEY, CDR2 SVGAGI. This CDR3 comprises 13 residues. The ends were cut back, 7 bases at V and 6 bases at J, with 16 bases in the middle. This CDR3 is CASTGLPSAEQYF. As DNA, the CDR3 is TGTGCCAGCACGGGACTTCCATCAGCCGAGCAGTACTTC.

This chain joins TRBV6-5 and TRBJ2-1; 7 bases line up with TRBD1. Germline V gene data show CDR1 as MNHEY and CDR2 as SVGAGI. Losses at the gene ends were 7 bases for V and 9 bases for J; bases not matched to a gene: 12. CDR3 length: 14 residues. The CDR3 reads CASTWDSPAIEQFF. The CDR3 coding sequence is TGTGCCAGCACTTGGGACAGTCCGGCAATTGAGCAGTTCTTC.

This clone was observed a single time. The chain links TRBV9 to TRBJ2-1; D possibly corresponds to TRBD2 (9 bases). Germline CDR1 reads SGDLS; CDR2 reads YYNGEE. This CDR3 spans 15 amino acids. V was pared by 4 bases and J by 5 bases, with 16 bases between. This chain's CDR3 is CASSQGASGDNEQFF. In nucleotides, the CDR3 is TGTGCCAGCAGCCAGGGGGCTAGCGGGGACAATGAGCAGTTCTTC.

Only one count was recorded for this clone. The chain is built from TRBV6-5 and TRBJ1-2, with 7 bases aligning to TRBD1. This CDR3 contains 14 residues. The junction had 4 bases not matched to a gene; V was cut back by 6 bases and J by 0 bases. Germline CDR1 and CDR2: MNHEY and SVGAGI. The CDR3 nucleotides read TGTGCCAGCAGGGTTGGACAGGCTAACTATGGCTACACCTTC. This codes for CASRVGQANYGYTF.

This clone was picked up one time. This chain links TRBV27 with TRBJ2-7, with 9 bases matching TRBD2. The CDR3 contains 15 residues. Germline V gene lookup returns CDR1 MNHEY and CDR2 SMNVEV (reference sequence). Trimming cost V 3 bases and J 2 bases; bases outside gene matches: 5. CDR3 coding DNA: TGTGCCAGCAGTTTCTCTCTAGCGGGACCCTACGAGCAGTACTTC. Its protein product is CASSFSLAGPYEQYF.

This clone appeared a few times. This chain connects TRBV3-1 (or the pseudogene TRBV3-2) to TRBJ2-7; 7 bases fit TRBD1. This CDR3 region has 14 residues. Germline V CDR1 and CDR2: LGHDT, YNNKEL (reference sequence). J gave up 3 bases and V 2 bases, and 4 bases lay outside the gene matches. CDR3 sequence reads: CASSQPGTDYEQYF. The CDR3 DNA follows: TGTGCCAGCAGCCAACCTGGGACAGACTACGAGCAGTACTTC.

This chain links TRBV15 with TRBJ1-3, with D perhaps matching TRBD1 (6 bases). Trimming removed 0 bases from V and 2 bases from J, with 8 bases in between. CDR1 and CDR2 from the germline V gene are LNHNV and YYDKDF (reference sequence). There are 15 residues in the CDR3. The CDR3 bases are TGTGCCACCAGCAGAGATGGGGGCACTGGAAACACCATATATTTT. Protein sequence: CATSRDGGTGNTIYF.

This chain connects TRBV10-1 to TRBJ2-1; 9 bases fit TRBD2. Germline V CDR1 and CDR2: WNHNN, SYGVQD (reference sequence). The length of the CDR3 is 14 residues. Trimming removed 8 bases from V and 4 bases from J; junction bases left unmatched: 6. The CDR3 loop is CASGASGAYNEQFF. In DNA, the CDR3 is TGCGCCAGCGGGGCTAGCGGGGCATACAATGAGCAGTTCTTC.

J is TRBJ2-5 and V is TRBV24-1, with TRBD2 matching over 8 bases. Per germline, CDR1 KGHDR and CDR2 SFDVKD. Germline trimming cut 6 bases from V and 2 bases from J; bases unmatched to any gene: 7. This CDR3 contains 15 residues. CDR3 bases: TGTGCCACCAGTCCCCACACTAGCGGACAAGAGACCCAGTACTTC. This sequence encodes CATSPHTSGQETQYF.

This chain connects TRBV18 to TRBJ1-4; weak D call: TRBD1 (5 bases). The CDR3 totals 15 residues. In germline, CDR1 is KGHSH, CDR2 LQKENI. V was clipped by 2 bases and J by 8 bases, with 15 bases between them. The CDR3 is CASSPVAGLREKLFF. For the CDR3, the DNA is TGTGCCAGCTCACCAGTGGCGGGGCTAAGAGAAAAACTGTTTTTT.

The rearrangement joins TRBV5-1 to TRBJ1-3; D call uncertain. The CDR3 consists of 13 residues. Between the trimmed V and J ends, which lost 9 bases and 2 bases, there was a span of 12 bases. Germline V CDR1 and CDR2: SGHRS, YFSETQ. Here the CDR3 DNA reads TGCGCCACCTACGGTCCCCCTGGAAACACCATATATTTT. Translated: CATYGPPGNTIYF.

The chain joins TRBV29-1 to TRBJ2-1; 9 bases agree with TRBD1. There are 17 residues in the CDR3. V dropped 1 base and J dropped 6; count of bases not matched to a gene: 13. Germline-derived CDR1 and CDR2 are SQVTM and ANQGSEA. The CDR3 loop reads CSVEAPGQGTSTNEQFF. DNA of the CDR3: TGCAGCGTTGAAGCCCCGGGACAGGGAACTTCTACCAATGAGCAGTTCTTC.